Listed below are T cell receptor beta chains from one sample, sequenced in a study of cytomegalovirus exposure and HLA in healthy donors. Repertoires were generated with immunoSEQ multiplex PCR, while TCRdb's copy carries only in-frame clones and drops some. The sample has approximately 150,000 clones, roughly 80% seen once. Sequenced: PBMCs. The receptor source for this set is a male donor in good health and CMV-seronegative. The conserved cysteine and the conserved F or W are not part of the CDR3 here. Clone size is shown for a subset of rows, as once, few, many or a class of expanded clone.

v_gene: TRBV7-3; abundance: -; CDR3aa: ASSPRGSRNTGELF
v_gene: TRBV5-4; abundance: -; CDR3aa: ASSLTVSGGTEAF
v_gene: TRBV5-8; abundance: -; CDR3aa: ASSTFSGNTIY
v_gene: TRBV28; abundance: -; CDR3aa: ASSGGDPKRNGYT
v_gene: TRBV7-7; abundance: -; CDR3aa: ASSLAHSSNEQF
v_gene: TRBV4-1; abundance: -; CDR3aa: ASSQQRGQTGL
v_gene: TRBV4-3; abundance: -; CDR3aa: ASSPTSSGDTYEQY
v_gene: TRBV6-6; abundance: once; CDR3aa: GTLGGYEQY
v_gene: TRBV6-5; abundance: few; CDR3aa: ASRGQGPNTIY
v_gene: TRBV4-1; abundance: -; CDR3aa: ASSHDRGRMRDIQY
v_gene: TRBV25-1; abundance: few; CDR3aa: ASSPGQGNQPQH
v_gene: TRBV7-9; abundance: -; CDR3aa: SSSLGVAEAF
v_gene: TRBV4-1; abundance: -; CDR3aa: ASSQEGDKAF
v_gene: TRBV9; abundance: -; CDR3aa: ASSRSGRADYEQY
v_gene: TRBV5-6; abundance: -; CDR3aa: ASSVTENTGELF
v_gene: TRBV15; abundance: -; CDR3aa: ATSLQGGSDTQY
v_gene: TRBV9; abundance: once; CDR3aa: ASSVGPHSRETQY
v_gene: TRBV5-1; abundance: -; CDR3aa: ASSLSGQENTIY
v_gene: TRBV28; abundance: few; CDR3aa: ASTTETGARGNTIY
v_gene: TRBV15; abundance: once; CDR3aa: ATSGGLAGRYNEQF
v_gene: TRBV5-1; abundance: -; CDR3aa: ASSFSGVLT
v_gene: TRBV13; abundance: -; CDR3aa: ASSLGTSPGGSYGYT
v_gene: TRBV7-9; abundance: once; CDR3aa: ASSLGQGLTIY
v_gene: TRBV4-3; abundance: -; CDR3aa: ASSQEAGGYPYEQY
v_gene: TRBV9; abundance: -; CDR3aa: ASSVVGGPYNEQF
v_gene: TRBV11-2; abundance: -; CDR3aa: ASSQRLADGELF
v_gene: TRBV7-8; abundance: -; CDR3aa: ASSLEGAANSPLH
v_gene: TRBV18; abundance: -; CDR3aa: ASSPDSAVQETQY
v_gene: TRBV7-2; abundance: few; CDR3aa: ASSAKQGSSYNEQF
v_gene: TRBV11-2; abundance: -; CDR3aa: ASRHSGETQY
v_gene: TRBV5-1; abundance: -; CDR3aa: ASSFKPGLQYVYT
v_gene: TRBV29-1; abundance: once; CDR3aa: SVEGGLWGTPSTDTQY
v_gene: TRBV5-8; abundance: -; CDR3aa: ASSIQRVAKDYGYT
v_gene: TRBV7-9; abundance: once; CDR3aa: ASSFQPGQTYSPLH
v_gene: TRBV4-1; abundance: -; CDR3aa: ASSQYLGTNYNEQF
v_gene: TRBV27; abundance: -; CDR3aa: ASSLPGDEQY
v_gene: TRBV4-1; abundance: -; CDR3aa: ASSLQQGEGTGELF
v_gene: TRBV29-1; abundance: -; CDR3aa: SVGPPGSGELF
v_gene: TRBV18; abundance: -; CDR3aa: ASSGTESSYEQY
v_gene: TRBV5-1; abundance: -; CDR3aa: ASSLNPGTGLH
v_gene: TRBV30; abundance: -; CDR3aa: AWSLGDSYEQY
v_gene: TRBV29-1; abundance: -; CDR3aa: SVVSGFSGELF
v_gene: TRBV5-8; abundance: -; CDR3aa: ASSYVLTGGREQY
v_gene: TRBV10-1; abundance: -; CDR3aa: ASSAGTSGNLYNEQF
v_gene: TRBV19; abundance: -; CDR3aa: ASSTGTKETQY
v_gene: TRBV5-1; abundance: -; CDR3aa: ASSWGEGLATNEKLF